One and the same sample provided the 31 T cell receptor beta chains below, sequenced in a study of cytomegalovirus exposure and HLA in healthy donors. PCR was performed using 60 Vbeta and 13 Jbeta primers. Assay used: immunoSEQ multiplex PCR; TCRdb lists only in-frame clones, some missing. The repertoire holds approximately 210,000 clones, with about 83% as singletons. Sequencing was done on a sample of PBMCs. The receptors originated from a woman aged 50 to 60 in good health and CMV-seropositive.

CDR3 region: CASNTRGGANTEAFF. The CDR3 DNA reads TGTGCCAGCAATACCCGAGGGGGAGCGAACACTGAAGCTTTCTTT. This chain links TRBV2 with TRBJ1-1; D is possibly TRBD1 (6 bases). V was trimmed by 7 bases and J by 1 base, leaving 16 bases between them. This CDR3 has 15 amino acids. CDR1 is SNHLY and CDR2 is FYNNEI in the germline V gene.

This chain's CDR3 is CASSLVGGQTEAFF. The CDR3 region has the DNA TGTGCCAGCAGCTTAGTCGGGGGGCAAACTGAAGCTTTCTTT. The chain joins TRBV7-2 to TRBJ1-1, with D perhaps matching TRBD1 (6 bases). The CDR3 sequence is 14 residues long. CDR1 SGHTA and CDR2 FQGNSA come from the germline V gene. V shed 1 base and J shed 5 bases, with 11 bases lying between them.

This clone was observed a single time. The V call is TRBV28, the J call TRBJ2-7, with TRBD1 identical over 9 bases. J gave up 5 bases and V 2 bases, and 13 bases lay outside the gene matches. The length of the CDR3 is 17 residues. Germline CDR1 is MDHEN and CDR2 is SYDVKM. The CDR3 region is CASSLPRTGVNYDEQYF. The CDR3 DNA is TGTGCCAGCAGTTTACCTAGGACAGGGGTTAACTACGACGAGCAGTACTTC.

The CDR3 loop reads CASSLDRVYGYTF. DNA of the CDR3: TGTGCCAGCAGCTTGGACAGGGTCTATGGCTACACCTTC. The chain links TRBV5-4 to TRBJ1-2; D possibly corresponds to TRBD1 (6 bases). This CDR3 spans 13 amino acids. Trimming left V 0 bases short and J 4 bases short, with 7 bases between. CDR1 is SGHNT, CDR2 YYREEE, per germline (reference sequence).

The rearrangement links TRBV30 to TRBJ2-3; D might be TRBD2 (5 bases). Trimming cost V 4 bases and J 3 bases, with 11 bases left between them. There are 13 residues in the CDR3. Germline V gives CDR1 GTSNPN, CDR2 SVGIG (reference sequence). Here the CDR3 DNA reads TGTGCCTGGACGGGGTATCTTACAGATACGCAGTATTTT. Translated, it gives CAWTGYLTDTQYF.

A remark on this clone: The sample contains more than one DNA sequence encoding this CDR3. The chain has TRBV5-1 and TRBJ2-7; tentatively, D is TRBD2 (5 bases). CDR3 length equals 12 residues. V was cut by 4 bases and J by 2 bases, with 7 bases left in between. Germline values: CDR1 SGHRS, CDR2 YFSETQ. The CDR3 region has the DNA TGCGCCAGCAGCCCCGGGACCTACGAGCAGTACTTC. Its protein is CASSPGTYEQYF.

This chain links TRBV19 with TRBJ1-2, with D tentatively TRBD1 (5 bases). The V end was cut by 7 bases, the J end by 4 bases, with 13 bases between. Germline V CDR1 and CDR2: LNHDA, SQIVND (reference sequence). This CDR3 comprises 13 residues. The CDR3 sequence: CASTMRGGYGYTF. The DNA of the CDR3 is TGTGCCAGTACCATGCGGGGGGGCTATGGCTACACCTTC. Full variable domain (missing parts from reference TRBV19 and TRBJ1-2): DGGITQSPKYLFRKEGQNVTLSCEQNLNHDAMYWYRQDPGQGLRLIYYSQIVNDFQKGDIAEGYSVSREKKESFPLTVTSAQKNPTAFYLCASTMRGGYGYTFGSGTRLTVV.

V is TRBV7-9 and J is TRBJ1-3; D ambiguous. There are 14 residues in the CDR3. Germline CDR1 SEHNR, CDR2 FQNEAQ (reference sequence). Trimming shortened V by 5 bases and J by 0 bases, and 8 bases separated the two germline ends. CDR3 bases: TGTGCCAGCAGCACCGGAGTCTCTGGAAACACCATATATTTT. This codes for CASSTGVSGNTIYF.

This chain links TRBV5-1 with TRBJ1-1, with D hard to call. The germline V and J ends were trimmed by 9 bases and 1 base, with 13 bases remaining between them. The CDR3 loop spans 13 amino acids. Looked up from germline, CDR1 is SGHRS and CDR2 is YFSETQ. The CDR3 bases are TGCGCCACCCGAGGATTCGGGAACACTGAAGCTTTCTTT. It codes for CATRGFGNTEAFF.

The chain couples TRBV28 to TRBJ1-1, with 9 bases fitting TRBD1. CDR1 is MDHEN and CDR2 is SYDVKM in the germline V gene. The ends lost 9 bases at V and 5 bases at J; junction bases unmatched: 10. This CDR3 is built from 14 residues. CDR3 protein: CASYKQGAGTEAFF. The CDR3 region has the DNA TGTGCCAGTTACAAACAGGGGGCTGGGACTGAAGCTTTCTTT.

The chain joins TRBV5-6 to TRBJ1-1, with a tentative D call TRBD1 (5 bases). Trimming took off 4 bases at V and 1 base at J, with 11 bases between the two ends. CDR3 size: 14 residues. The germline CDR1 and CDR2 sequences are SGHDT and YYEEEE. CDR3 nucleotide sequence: TGTGCCAGCAGCCTGACCGGGGGGAACACTGAAGCTTTCTTT. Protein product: CASSLTGGNTEAFF. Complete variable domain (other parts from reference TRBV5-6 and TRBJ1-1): DAGVTQSPTHLIKTRGQQVTLRCSPKSGHDTVSWYQQALGQGPQFIFQYYEEEERQRGNFPDRFSGHQFPNYSSELNVNALLLGDSALYLCASSLTGGNTEAFFGQGTRLTVV.

CDR3 bases: TGCAGCGCATCAGGGGAGCAGATATATGGCTACACCTTC. As protein: CSASGEQIYGYTF. The chain is built from TRBV29-1 and TRBJ1-2; TRBD1 might be the D (6 bases). This CDR3 region has 13 residues. Trimming cost V 7 bases and J 5 bases, with 17 bases left between them. Germline CDR1 and CDR2: SQVTM and ANQGSEA. Full variable domain (missing parts from reference TRBV29-1 and TRBJ1-2): SAVISQKPSRDICQRGTSLTIQCQVDSQVTMMFWYRQQPGQSLTLIATANQGSEATYESGFVIDKFPISRPNLTFSTLTVSNMSPEDSSIYLCSASGEQIYGYTFGSGTRLTVV.

The CDR3 DNA sequence: TGTGCCAGCAGCCGCAGGGGAGATTCACCCCTCCACTTT. Translated, it gives CASSRRGDSPLHF. The chain couples TRBV5-4 to TRBJ1-6; weak D call: TRBD1 (6 bases). CDR1 and CDR2 from the germline V gene are SGHNT and YYREEE (reference sequence). CDR3 length: 13 amino acids. Trimming removed 4 bases from V and 8 bases from J, with 10 bases in between.

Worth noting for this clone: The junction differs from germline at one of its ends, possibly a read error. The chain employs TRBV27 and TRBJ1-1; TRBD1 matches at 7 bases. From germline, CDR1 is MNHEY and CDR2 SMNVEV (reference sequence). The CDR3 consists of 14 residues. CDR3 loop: CASSLDRVNTKAFF. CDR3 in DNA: TGTGCCAGCAGTTTAGACAGGGTGAACACTAAAGCTTTCTTT.

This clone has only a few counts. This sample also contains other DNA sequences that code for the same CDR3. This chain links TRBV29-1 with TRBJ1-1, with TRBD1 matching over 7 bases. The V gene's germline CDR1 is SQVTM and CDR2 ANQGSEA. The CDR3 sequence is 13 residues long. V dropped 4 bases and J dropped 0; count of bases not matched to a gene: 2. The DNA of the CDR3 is TGCAGCGTTGGGGGGACAGTGAACACTGAAGCTTTCTTT. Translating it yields CSVGGTVNTEAFF.

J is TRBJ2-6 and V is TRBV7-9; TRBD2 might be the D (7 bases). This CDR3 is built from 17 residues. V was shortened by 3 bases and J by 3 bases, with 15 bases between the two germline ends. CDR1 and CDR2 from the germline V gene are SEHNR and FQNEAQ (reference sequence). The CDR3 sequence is CASSLSPGGGGANVLTF. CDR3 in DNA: TGTGCCAGCAGCTTGTCACCGGGGGGCGGTGGGGCCAACGTCCTGACTTTC.

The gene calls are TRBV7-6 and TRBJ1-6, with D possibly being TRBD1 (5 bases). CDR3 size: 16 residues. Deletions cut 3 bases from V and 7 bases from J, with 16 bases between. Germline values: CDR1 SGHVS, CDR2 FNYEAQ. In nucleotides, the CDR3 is TGTGCCAGCAGCTTCAGCCTCGGGACTAGAAATTCACCCCTCCACTTT. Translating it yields CASSFSLGTRNSPLHF.

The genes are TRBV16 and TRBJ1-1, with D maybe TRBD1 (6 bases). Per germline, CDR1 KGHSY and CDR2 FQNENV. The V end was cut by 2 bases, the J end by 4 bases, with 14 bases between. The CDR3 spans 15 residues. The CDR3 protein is CASSQAWTATTEAFF. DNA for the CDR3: TGTGCCAGCAGCCAAGCTTGGACAGCAACCACTGAAGCTTTCTTT.

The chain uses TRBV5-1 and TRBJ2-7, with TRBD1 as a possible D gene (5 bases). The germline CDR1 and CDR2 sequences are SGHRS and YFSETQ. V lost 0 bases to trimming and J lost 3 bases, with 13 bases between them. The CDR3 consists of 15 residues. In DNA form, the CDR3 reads TGCGCCAGCAGCTTGGCGGCAGGGTCGTTCTACGAGCAGTACTTC. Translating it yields CASSLAAGSFYEQYF.

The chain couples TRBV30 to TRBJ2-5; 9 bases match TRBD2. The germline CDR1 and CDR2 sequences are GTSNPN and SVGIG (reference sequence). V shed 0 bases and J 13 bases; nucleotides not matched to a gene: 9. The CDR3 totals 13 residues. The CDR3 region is CAWSVSSGGSGYF. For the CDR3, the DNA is TGTGCCTGGAGTGTATCGAGCGGGGGGTCCGGGTACTTC. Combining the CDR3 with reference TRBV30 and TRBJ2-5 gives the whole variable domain SQTIHQWPATLVQPVGSPLSLECTVEGTSNPNLYWYRQAAGRGLQLLFYSVGIGQISSEVPQNLSASRPQDRQFILSSKKLLLSDSGFYLCAWSVSSGGSGYFGPGTRLLVL.

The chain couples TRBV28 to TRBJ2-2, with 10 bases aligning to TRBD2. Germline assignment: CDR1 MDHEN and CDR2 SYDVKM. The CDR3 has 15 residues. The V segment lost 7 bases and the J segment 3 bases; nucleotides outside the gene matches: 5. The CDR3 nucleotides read TGTGCCAGCATCTTTAGCGGGGGGTACACCGGGGAGCTGTTTTTT. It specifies CASIFSGGYTGELFF.

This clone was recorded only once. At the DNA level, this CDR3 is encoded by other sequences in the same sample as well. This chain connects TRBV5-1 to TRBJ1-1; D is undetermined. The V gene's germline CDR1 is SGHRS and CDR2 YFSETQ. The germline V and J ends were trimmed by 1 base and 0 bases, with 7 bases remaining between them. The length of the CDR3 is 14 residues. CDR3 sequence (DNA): TGCGCCAGCAGCTTGACAGCCCTGAACACTGAAGCTTTCTTT. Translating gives CASSLTALNTEAFF.

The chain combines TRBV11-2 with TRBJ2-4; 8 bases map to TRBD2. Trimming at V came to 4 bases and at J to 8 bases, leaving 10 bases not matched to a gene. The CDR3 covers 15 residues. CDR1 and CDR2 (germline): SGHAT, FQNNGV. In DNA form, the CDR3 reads TGTGCCAGCAGCTCCCTAGGGACTAGTTTGTACATTCAGTACTTC. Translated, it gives CASSSLGTSLYIQYF.

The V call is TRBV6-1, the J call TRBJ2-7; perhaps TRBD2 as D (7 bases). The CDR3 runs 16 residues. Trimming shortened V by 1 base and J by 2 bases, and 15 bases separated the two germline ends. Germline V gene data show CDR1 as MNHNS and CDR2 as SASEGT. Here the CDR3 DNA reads TGTGCCAGCAGTGAAGGGTATGGGGGGGGCACCTACGAGCAGTACTTC. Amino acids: CASSEGYGGGTYEQYF.

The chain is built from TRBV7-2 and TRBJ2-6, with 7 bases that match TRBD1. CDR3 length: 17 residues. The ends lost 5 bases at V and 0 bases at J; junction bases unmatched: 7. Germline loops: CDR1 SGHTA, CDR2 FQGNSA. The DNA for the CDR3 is TGTGCCAGCAGCGTGACAGGGTCTCCCTCTGGGGCCAACGTCCTGACTTTC. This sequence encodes CASSVTGSPSGANVLTF.

In DNA, the CDR3 is TGCGCCAGCAGCTTGATGACAGGGGGAGACTTGAATGAAAAACTGTTTTTT. Protein product: CASSLMTGGDLNEKLFF. The chain employs TRBV5-1 and TRBJ1-4, with 9 positions matching TRBD1. The CDR3 consists of 17 residues. The J segment lost 5 bases and the V segment lost 1 base, leaving 9 bases of the junction unmatched. The germline V gene encodes CDR1 SGHRS and CDR2 YFSETQ.

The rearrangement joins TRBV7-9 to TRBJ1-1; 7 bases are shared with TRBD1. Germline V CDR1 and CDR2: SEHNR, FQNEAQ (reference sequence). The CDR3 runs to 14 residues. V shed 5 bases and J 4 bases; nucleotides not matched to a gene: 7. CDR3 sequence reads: CASSPGGLITEAFF. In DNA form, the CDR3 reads TGTGCCAGCAGCCCAGGGGGGCTGATCACTGAAGCTTTCTTT.

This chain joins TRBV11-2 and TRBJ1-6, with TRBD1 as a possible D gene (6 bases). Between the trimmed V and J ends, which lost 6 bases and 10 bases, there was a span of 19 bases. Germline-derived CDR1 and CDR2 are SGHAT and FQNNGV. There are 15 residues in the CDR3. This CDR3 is CASSLTGTRGSPLHF. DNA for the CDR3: TGTGCCAGCAGTCTTACAGGGACGAGAGGGTCACCCCTCCACTTT.

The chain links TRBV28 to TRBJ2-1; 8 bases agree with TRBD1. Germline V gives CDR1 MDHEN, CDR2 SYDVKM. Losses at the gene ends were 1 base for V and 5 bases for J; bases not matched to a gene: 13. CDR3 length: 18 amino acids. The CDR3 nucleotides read TGTGCCAGCAGTTTATTGCCTTCAGGGGGCGCCGAGGACAATGAGCAGTTCTTC. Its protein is CASSLLPSGGAEDNEQFF.

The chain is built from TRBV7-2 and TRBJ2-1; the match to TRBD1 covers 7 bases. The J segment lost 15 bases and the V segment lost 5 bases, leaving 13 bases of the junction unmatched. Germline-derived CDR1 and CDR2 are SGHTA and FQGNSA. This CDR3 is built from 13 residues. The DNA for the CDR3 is TGTGCCAGCAGCCGATTTGGCACGGGACAGCCGTTCTTC. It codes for CASSRFGTGQPFF.

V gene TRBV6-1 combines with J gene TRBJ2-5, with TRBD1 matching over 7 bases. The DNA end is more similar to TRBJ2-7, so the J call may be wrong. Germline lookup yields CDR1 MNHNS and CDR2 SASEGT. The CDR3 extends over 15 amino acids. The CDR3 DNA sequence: TGTGCCAGCAGTGAGGACCGGGACAGCTCCTACGAGCAGTACTTC. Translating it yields CASSEDRDSSYEQYF.